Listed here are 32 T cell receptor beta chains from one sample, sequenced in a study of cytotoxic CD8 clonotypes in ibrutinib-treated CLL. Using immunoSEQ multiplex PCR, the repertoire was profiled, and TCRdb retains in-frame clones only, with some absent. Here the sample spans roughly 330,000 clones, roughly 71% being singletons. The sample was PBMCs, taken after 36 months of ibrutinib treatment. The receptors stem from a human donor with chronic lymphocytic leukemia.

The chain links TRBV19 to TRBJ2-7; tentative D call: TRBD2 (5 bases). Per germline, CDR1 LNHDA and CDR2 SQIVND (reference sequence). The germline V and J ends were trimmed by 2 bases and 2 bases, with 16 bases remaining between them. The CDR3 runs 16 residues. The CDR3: CASSIRDIGLTYEQYF. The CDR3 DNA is TGTGCCAGTAGTATAAGGGATATCGGACTGACCTACGAGCAGTACTTC.

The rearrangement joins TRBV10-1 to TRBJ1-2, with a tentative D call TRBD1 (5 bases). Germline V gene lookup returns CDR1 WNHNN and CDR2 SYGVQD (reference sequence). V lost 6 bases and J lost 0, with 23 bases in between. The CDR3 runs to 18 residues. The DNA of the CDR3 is TGCGCCAGCAGCTACTTCCCGGGGGTACTCGCTACTAACTATGGCTACACCTTC. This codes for CASSYFPGVLATNYGYTF.

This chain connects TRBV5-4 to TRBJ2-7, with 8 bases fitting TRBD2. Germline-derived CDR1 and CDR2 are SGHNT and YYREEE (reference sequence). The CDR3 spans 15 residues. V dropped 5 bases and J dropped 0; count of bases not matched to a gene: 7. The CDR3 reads CASSSERGSSYEQYF. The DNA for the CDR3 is TGTGCCAGCAGTTCCGAGCGGGGGAGCTCCTACGAGCAGTACTTC.

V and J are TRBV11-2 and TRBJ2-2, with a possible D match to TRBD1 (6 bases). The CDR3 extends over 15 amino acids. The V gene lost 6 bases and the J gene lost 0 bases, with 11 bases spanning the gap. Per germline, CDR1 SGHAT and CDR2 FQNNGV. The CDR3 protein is CASRDWTANTGELFF. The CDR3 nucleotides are TGTGCCAGCAGGGATTGGACAGCGAACACCGGGGAGCTGTTTTTT.

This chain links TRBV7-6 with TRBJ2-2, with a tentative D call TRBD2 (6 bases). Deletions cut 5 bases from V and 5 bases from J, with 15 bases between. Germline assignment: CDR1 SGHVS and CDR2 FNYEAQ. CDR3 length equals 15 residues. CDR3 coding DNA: TGTGCCAGCAGCGATCCTTATGGGGGGACCGGGGAGCTGTTTTTT. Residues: CASSDPYGGTGELFF.

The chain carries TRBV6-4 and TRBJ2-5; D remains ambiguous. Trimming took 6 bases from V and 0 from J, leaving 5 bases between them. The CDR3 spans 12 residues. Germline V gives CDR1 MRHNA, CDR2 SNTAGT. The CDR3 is CASSEDQETQYF. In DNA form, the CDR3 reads TGTGCCAGCAGCGAAGACCAAGAGACCCAGTACTTC.

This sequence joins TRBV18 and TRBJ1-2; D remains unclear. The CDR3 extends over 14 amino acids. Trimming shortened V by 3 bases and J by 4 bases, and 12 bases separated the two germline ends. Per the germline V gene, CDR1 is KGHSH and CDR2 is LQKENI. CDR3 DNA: TGTGCCAGCTCACCGGATCGTGGTGGCTATGGCTACACCTTC. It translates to CASSPDRGGYGYTF.

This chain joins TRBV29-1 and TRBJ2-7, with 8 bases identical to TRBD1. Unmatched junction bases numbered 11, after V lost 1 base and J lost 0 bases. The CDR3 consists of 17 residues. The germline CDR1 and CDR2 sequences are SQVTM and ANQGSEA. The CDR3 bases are TGCAGCGTTGAAGGGGTACGACAGGGGTTTTCCTCCTACGAGCAGTACTTC. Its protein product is CSVEGVRQGFSSYEQYF.

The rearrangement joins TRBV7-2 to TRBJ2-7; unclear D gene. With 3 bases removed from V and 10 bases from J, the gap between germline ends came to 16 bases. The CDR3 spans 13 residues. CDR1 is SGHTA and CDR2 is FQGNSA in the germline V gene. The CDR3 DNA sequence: TGTGCCAGCAGCTTCGAGACCGCCGGTATTCAGTACTTC. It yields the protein CASSFETAGIQYF.

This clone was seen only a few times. For the CDR3, the DNA is TGTGCCAGTAGTATATGGGATCAGGGACCAGGCACTGAAGCTTTCTTT. Protein sequence: CASSIWDQGPGTEAFF. The chain combines TRBV19 with TRBJ1-1; possible D gene TRBD1, 5 bases. The CDR3 covers 16 residues. Between the trimmed V and J ends, which lost 2 bases and 4 bases, there was a span of 17 bases. Per germline, CDR1 LNHDA and CDR2 SQIVND (reference sequence). Drawing the rest from reference TRBV19 and TRBJ1-1, the complete variable domain is DGGITQSPKYLFRKEGQNVTLSCEQNLNHDAMYWYRQDPGQGLRLIYYSQIVNDFQKGDIAEGYSVSREKKESFPLTVTSAQKNPTAFYLCASSIWDQGPGTEAFFGQGTRLTVV.

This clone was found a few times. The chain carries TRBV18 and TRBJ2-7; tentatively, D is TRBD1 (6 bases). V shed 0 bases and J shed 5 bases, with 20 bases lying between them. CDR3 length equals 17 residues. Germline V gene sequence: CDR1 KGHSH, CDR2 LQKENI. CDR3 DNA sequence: TGTGCCAGCTCACCACCGTACCCCGGGACAACGGACAACGAGCAGTACTTC. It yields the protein CASSPPYPGTTDNEQYF.

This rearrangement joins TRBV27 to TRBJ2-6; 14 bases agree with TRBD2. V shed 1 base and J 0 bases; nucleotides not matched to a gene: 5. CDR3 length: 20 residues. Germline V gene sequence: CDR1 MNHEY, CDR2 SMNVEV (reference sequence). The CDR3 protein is CASSLWGTSGSRSGANVLTF. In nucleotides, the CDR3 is TGTGCCAGCAGTTTATGGGGGACTAGCGGGAGCCGCTCTGGGGCCAACGTCCTGACTTTC.

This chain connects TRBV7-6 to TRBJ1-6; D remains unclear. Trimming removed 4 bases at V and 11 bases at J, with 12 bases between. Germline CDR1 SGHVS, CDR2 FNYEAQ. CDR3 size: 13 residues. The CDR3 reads CASSSKTRTPLHF. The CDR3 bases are TGTGCCAGCAGCTCAAAAACCCGGACACCCCTCCACTTT.

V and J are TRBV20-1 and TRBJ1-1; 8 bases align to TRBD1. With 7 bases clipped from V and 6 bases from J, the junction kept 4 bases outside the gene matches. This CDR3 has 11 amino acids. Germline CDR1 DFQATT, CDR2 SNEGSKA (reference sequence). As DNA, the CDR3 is TGCAGTGTTCCACAGGGGGCTGAAGCTTTCTTT. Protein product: CSVPQGAEAFF.

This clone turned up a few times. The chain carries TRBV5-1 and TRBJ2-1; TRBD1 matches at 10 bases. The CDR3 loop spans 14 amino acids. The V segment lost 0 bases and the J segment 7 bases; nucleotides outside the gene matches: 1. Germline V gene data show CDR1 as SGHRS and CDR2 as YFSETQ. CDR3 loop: CASSLAGQGNEQFF. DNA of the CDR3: TGCGCCAGCAGCTTGGCGGGACAGGGGAATGAGCAGTTCTTC.

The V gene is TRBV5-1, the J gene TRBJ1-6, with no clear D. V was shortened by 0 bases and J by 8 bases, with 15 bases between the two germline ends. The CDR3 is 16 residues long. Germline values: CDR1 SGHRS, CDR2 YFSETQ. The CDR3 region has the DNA TGCGCCAGCAGCTTGGGATGGACCGGTCGGGATTCACCCCTCCACTTT. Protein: CASSLGWTGRDSPLHF.

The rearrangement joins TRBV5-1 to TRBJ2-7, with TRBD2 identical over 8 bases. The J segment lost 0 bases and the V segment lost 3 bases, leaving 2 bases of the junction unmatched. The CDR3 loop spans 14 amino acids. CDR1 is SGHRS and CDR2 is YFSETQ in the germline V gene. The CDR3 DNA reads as TGCGCCAGCAGCTGGCGGGGGGCCTCCTACGAGCAGTACTTC. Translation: CASSWRGASYEQYF.

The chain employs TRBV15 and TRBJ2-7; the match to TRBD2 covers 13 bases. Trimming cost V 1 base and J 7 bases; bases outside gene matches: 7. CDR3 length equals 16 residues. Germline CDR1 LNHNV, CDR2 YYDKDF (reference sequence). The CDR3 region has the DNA TGTGCCACCAGCAGAGCCGGGGGACTAGCGGGGAGGGAGCAGTACTTC. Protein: CATSRAGGLAGREQYF. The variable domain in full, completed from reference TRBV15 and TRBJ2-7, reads DAMVIQNPRYQVTQFGKPVTLSCSQTLNHNVMYWYQQKSSQAPKLLFHYYDKDFNNEADTPDNFQSRRPNTSFCFLDIRSPGLGDTAMYLCATSRAGGLAGREQYFGPGTRLTVT.

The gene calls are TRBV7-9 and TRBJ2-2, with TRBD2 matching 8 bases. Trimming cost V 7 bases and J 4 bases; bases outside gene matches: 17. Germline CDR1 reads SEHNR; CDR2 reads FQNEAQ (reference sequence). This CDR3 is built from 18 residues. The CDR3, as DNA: TGTGCCAGCAACACAGCCCTCCTAGCGGGCCTACCCACCGGGGAGCTGTTTTTT. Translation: CASNTALLAGLPTGELFF.

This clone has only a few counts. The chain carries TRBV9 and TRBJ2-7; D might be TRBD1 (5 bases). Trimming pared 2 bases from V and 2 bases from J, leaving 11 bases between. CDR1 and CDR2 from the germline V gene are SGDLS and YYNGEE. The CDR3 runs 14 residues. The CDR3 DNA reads TGTGCCAGCAGCGTTCAAGGGGCAACCTACGAGCAGTACTTC. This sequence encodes CASSVQGATYEQYF.

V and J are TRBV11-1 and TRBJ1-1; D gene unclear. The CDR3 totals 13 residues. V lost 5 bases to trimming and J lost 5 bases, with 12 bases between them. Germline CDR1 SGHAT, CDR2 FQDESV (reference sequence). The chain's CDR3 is CASSTRRGTEAFF. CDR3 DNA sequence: TGTGCCAGCAGCACCCGGCGGGGTACTGAAGCTTTCTTT. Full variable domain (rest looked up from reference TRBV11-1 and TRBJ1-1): EAEVAQSPRYKITEKSQAVAFWCDPISGHATLYWYRQILGQGPELLVQFQDESVVDDSQLPKDRFSAERLKGVDSTLKIQPAELGDSAMYLCASSTRRGTEAFFGQGTRLTVV.

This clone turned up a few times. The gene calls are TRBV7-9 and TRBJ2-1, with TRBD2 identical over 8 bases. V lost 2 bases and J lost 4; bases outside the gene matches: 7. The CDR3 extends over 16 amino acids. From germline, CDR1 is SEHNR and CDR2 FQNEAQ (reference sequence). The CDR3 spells CASSLIGSGTYNEQFF. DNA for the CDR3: TGTGCCAGCAGCTTAATCGGTAGCGGGACTTACAATGAGCAGTTCTTC.

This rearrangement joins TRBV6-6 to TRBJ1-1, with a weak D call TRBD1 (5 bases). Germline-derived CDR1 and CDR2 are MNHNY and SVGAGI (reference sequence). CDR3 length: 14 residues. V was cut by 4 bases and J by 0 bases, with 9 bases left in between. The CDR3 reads CASSSDTMNTEAFF. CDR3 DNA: TGTGCCAGCAGTTCGGACACGATGAACACTGAAGCTTTCTTT.

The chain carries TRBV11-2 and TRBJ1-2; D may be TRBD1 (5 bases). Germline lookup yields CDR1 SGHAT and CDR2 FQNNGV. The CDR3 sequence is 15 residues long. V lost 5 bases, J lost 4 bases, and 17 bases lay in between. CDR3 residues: CASSPGGGRGYGYTF. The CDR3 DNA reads TGTGCCAGCAGCCCTGGGGGGGGTAGGGGCTATGGCTACACCTTC.

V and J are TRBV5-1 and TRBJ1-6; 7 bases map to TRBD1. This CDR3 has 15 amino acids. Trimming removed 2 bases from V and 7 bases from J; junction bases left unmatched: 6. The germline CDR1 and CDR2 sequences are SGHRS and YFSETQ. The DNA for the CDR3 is TGCGCCAGCAGCTTCGACAGGGCCTGGAATTCACCCCTCCACTTT. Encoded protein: CASSFDRAWNSPLHF.

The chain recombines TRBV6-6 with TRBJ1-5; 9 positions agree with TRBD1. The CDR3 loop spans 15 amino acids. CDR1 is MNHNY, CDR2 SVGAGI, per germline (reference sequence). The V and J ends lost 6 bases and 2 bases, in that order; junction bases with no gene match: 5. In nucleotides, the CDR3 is TGTGCCAGCAGAGGGACAGGGTTCCGCAATCAGCCCCAGCATTTT. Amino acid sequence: CASRGTGFRNQPQHF.

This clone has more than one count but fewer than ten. The chain's CDR3 is CASSPRSYNEQFF. The CDR3 DNA reads as TGTGCCAGCAGCCCAAGATCCTACAATGAGCAGTTCTTC. The V and J genes are TRBV5-4 and TRBJ2-1; no clear D. Germline CDR1 and CDR2: SGHNT and YYREEE (reference sequence). This CDR3 region has 13 residues. Trimming pared 4 bases from V and 1 base from J, leaving 6 bases between.

In nucleotides, the CDR3 is TGTGCCAGCAGCTTTATAGCGGGGGTAGAAGAGACCCAGTACTTC. As protein: CASSFIAGVEETQYF. The rearrangement joins TRBV5-8 to TRBJ2-5; 9 positions agree with TRBD2. The trim removed 2 bases at V and 3 bases at J, leaving 5 bases unmatched. Germline assignment: CDR1 SGHTS and CDR2 YDEGEE. This CDR3 comprises 15 residues.

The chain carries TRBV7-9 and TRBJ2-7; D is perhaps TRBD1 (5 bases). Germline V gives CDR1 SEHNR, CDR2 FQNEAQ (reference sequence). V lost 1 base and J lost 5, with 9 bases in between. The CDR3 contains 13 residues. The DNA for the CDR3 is TGTGCCAGCAGCTTAGATCAGGGTAACGAGCAGTACTTC. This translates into CASSLDQGNEQYF.

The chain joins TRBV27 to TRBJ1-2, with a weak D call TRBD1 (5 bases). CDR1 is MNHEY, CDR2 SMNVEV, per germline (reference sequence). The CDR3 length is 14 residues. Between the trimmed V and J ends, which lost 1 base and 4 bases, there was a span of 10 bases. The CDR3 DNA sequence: TGTGCCAGCAGTTTATATACAGGTTCCTATGGCTACACCTTC. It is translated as CASSLYTGSYGYTF.

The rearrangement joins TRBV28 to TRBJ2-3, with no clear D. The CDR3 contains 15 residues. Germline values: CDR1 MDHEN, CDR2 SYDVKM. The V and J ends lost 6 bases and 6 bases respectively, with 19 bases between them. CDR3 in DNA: TGTGCCAGCAGGTCCCACCCCCTCGATATGGATACGCAGTATTTT. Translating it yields CASRSHPLDMDTQYF.

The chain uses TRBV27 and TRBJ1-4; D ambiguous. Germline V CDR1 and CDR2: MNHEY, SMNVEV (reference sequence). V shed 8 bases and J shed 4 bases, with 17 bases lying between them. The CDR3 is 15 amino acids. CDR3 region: CASGRPFRYNEKLFF. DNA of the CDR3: TGTGCCAGCGGCCGGCCGTTTAGGTATAATGAAAAACTGTTTTTT.